Listed below are T cell receptor beta chains from one sample, sequenced in a study of blood T cell repertoires in COVID-19. Produced via immunoSEQ multiplex PCR; TCRdb's table is partial and in-frame only. The sample lists 120,000 or so clones, 80% occurring once. Sequenced sample: peripheral blood. Source of these receptors: a human donor in a cohort sampled during active COVID-19. CDR3s include the opening cysteine and the closing phenylalanine or tryptophan. The order of the fields is D gene, V gene, J gene, clone size, CDR3 DNA, CDR3 protein. D genes are given only for firm matches. Clone size appears in some rows only: once, few, many, or a class for an expanded clone.

>TRBD1|TRBV7-2|TRBJ2-1|.
TGTGCCAGCAGCTTAGACAGGGGGGCCTACAATGAGCAGTTCTTC
CASSLDRGAYNEQFF
>.|TRBV7-2|TRBJ2-1|.
TGTGCCAGCAGCCTCCGGCCCAGCTGGAGGCAGTTCTTC
CASSLRPSWRQFF
>TRBD2|TRBV7-2|TRBJ2-5|.
TGTGCCAGCAGCTTAGATGCGGGGGGGCTAGAGACCCAGTACTTC
CASSLDAGGLETQYF
>.|TRBV5-4|TRBJ2-3|.
TGTGCCAGCAGCTTTGAGGCGGGGCGCTTCACAGATACGCAGTATTTT
CASSFEAGRFTDTQYF
>.|TRBV19|TRBJ2-7|.
TGTGCCAGTGGCCAAGGACACTTGTCCTACGAGCAGTACTTC
CASGQGHLSYEQYF
>TRBD1|TRBV5-5|TRBJ2-2|.
TGTGCCAGCAGCTTAGGTCTCCGGACAGGGGGCATCGGGGAGCTGTTTTTT
CASSLGLRTGGIGELFF
>TRBD2|TRBV6-6|TRBJ2-3|once
TGTGCCAGCAAGGGGACTAACCCTTTTGAAACAGATACGCAGTATTTT
CASKGTNPFETDTQYF
>TRBD2|TRBV19|TRBJ2-3|.
TGTGCCACAACTAGCGGACGGTTCACAGATACGCAGTATTTT
CATTSGRFTDTQYF
>TRBD1|TRBV6-4|TRBJ1-4|.
TGTGCCAGCAGATGGACAGGGGTTAGAGAAAAACTGTTTTTT
CASRWTGVREKLFF
>TRBD2|TRBV7-9|TRBJ2-4|.
TGTGCCGGGTTGGCTTCGGGAGGAAACATTCAGTACTTC
CAGLASGGNIQYF
>.|TRBV7-2|TRBJ1-1|.
TGTGCCAGCAGCCGGGGGTCGGGCAGCACTGAAGCTTTCTTT
CASSRGSGSTEAFF
>TRBD1|TRBV18|TRBJ1-3|once
TGTGCCAGCTCACTCAACAGGGGTTCATCTGGAAACACCATATATTTT
CASSLNRGSSGNTIYF
>TRBD1|TRBV6-5|TRBJ2-5|.
TGTGCCAGCATAGGCAGGGGGCGGTCGGCGGAGACCCAGTACTTC
CASIGRGRSAETQYF
>TRBD2|TRBV2|TRBJ2-3|.
TGTGCCAGCAGTGGACTAGCATTCATGGATACGCAGTATTTT
CASSGLAFMDTQYF
>TRBD1|TRBV7-9|TRBJ1-4|.
TGTGCCAGCAGCCCGCACCGGGACAGGGAAGAAAAACTGTTTTTT
CASSPHRDREEKLFF
>.|TRBV6-2/TRBV6-3|TRBJ1-1|.
TGTGCCAGCAGTCCCAGGACAAGTGTGCGAGCTTTCTTT
CASSPRTSVRAFF
>.|TRBV7-3|TRBJ2-2|few
TGTGCCAGCAGCTTAGCGGGCGGGGAGCTGTTTTTT
CASSLAGGELFF
>.|TRBV3-1/TRBV3-2|TRBJ1-1|.
TGTGCCAGCAGCCGCCAGGGGATGGGGAACACTGAAGCTTTCTTT
CASSRQGMGNTEAFF
>.|TRBV9|TRBJ1-1|.
TGTGCCAGCAGCATAAATTGGGGGGGTGGAAACACTGAAGCTTTCTTT
CASSINWGGGNTEAFF
>TRBD1|TRBV12-3/TRBV12-4|TRBJ2-1|many
TGTGCCAGCAGCCCGGACAGGTTCAATGAGCAGTTCTTC
CASSPDRFNEQFF
>TRBD1|TRBV28|TRBJ1-6|.
TGTGCCAGCAGTTCCCCGACAGGGGCTAATTCACCCCTCCACTTT
CASSSPTGANSPLHF
>.|TRBV19|TRBJ2-6|.
TGTGCCAGTAGTATCCCCGTCTCTGGGGCCAACGTCCTGACTTTC
CASSIPVSGANVLTF
>.|TRBV7-2|TRBJ1-3|.
TGTGCCAGCAGCTTAGTAGCAGAGCCGATCTCTGGAAACACCATATATTTT
CASSLVAEPISGNTIYF
>TRBD2|TRBV11-3|TRBJ2-1|many
TGTGCCAGCAGCTTAACCTTTAGCGGGAGGGCGGGAAATGAGCAGTTCTTC
CASSLTFSGRAGNEQFF
>.|TRBV28|TRBJ1-5|once
TGTGCCAGCAGTTTGGACAGCCTCCGGGTTCGGCAGCCCCAGCATTTT
CASSLDSLRVRQPQHF
>TRBD1|TRBV10-3|TRBJ1-1|.
TGTGCCATCAGCAGGGGGACCACTGAAGCTTTCTTT
CAISRGTTEAFF
>.|TRBV19|TRBJ1-5|once
TGTGCCAGTAGTTCCTTCTCGGGGGGGCCCCAGCATTTT
CASSSFSGGPQHF
>.|TRBV2|TRBJ1-2|.
TGTGCCAGCAACCTGGAGGGGAACTATGGCTACACCTTC
CASNLEGNYGYTF
>TRBD1|TRBV6-6|TRBJ1-1|.
TGTGCCAGCACCAGACAGGGGAACACTGAAGCTTTCTTT
CASTRQGNTEAFF
>.|TRBV6-5|TRBJ1-4|.
TGTGCCAGCAGTTACTCGCAGGGCCCTAATGAAAAACTGTTTTTT
CASSYSQGPNEKLFF
>.|TRBV2|TRBJ2-5|.
TGTGCCAGCAGTGAGTCCCTTGGCACAGAGACCCAGTACTTC
CASSESLGTETQYF
>TRBD1|TRBV4-2|TRBJ2-7|.
TGTGCCAGCAGCCGACCGGGACAGGGGAGGTCCTACGAGCAGTACTTC
CASSRPGQGRSYEQYF
>TRBD1|TRBV19|TRBJ2-5|many
TGTGCCAGTACCCCAGGGTCCCAGGGGGTAGAGACCCAGTACTTC
CASTPGSQGVETQYF
>.|TRBV10-3|TRBJ1-1|.
TGTGCCATCAGTGAGTCGGGGGGGCTCACTGAAGCTTTCTTT
CAISESGGLTEAFF
>.|TRBV10-1|TRBJ1-5|.
TGCGCCAGCACTCACAGGGAACTAGGAAATCAGCCCCAGCATTTT
CASTHRELGNQPQHF
>.|TRBV7-2|TRBJ2-7|.
TGTGCCAGCAGCTTCCTACCTCTGGACGAGCAGTACTTC
CASSFLPLDEQYF
>.|TRBV28|TRBJ2-7|.
TGTGCCAGCAGTTCCCCCGGGAGTCGCGGCGAGCAGTACTTC
CASSSPGSRGEQYF
>.|TRBV9|TRBJ1-1|once
TGTGCCAGCAGCGTAGGCCCTGGCGGAGCGGAAGCTTTCTTT
CASSVGPGGAEAFF
>TRBD1|TRBV5-1|TRBJ1-1|.
TGCGCCAGCGGGACAGAAAACACTGAAGCTTTCTTT
CASGTENTEAFF
>.|TRBV28|TRBJ1-4|.
TGTGCCAGCAGTTGGGAAAGGGACTTAAGAAGGGAAAAACTGTTTTTT
CASSWERDLRREKLFF
>TRBD2|TRBV5-1|TRBJ2-1|.
TGCGCCAGCGGGGCCTTCGGGAGGGCCAATTACAATGAGCAGTTCTTC
CASGAFGRANYNEQFF
>.|TRBV10-3|TRBJ1-1|few
TGTGCCATCAGTGAGTCGGCAGGGGACACTGAAGCTTTCTTT
CAISESAGDTEAFF
>.|TRBV5-1|TRBJ2-5|.
TGCGCCAGCAGCCCTGGGACACTTGAGACCCAGTACTTC
CASSPGTLETQYF
>TRBD2|TRBV7-2|TRBJ2-7|.
TGTGCCAGCAGCCCCCTCCTCGGGACTAGCGGGCGCTACGAGCAGTACTTC
CASSPLLGTSGRYEQYF
>.|TRBV4-3|TRBJ2-3|.
TGCGCCAGCAGCCAACTAGAGTCGGATACGCAGTATTTT
CASSQLESDTQYF
>.|TRBV30|TRBJ2-6|.
TGTGCCTGGAGTGTATCACTGGGCCCAAACGGAGTCCTGACTTTC
CAWSVSLGPNGVLTF
>.|TRBV3-1/TRBV3-2|TRBJ2-3|.
TGTGCCAGCAGCCCTTCCCCGGATACGCAGTATTTT
CASSPSPDTQYF
>.|TRBV28|TRBJ2-7|.
TGTGCCAGCAGTCCCCCCCGGGCAGGGTCCTACGAGCAGTACTTC
CASSPPRAGSYEQYF
>.|TRBV5-4|TRBJ2-7|few
TGTGCCAGCAGCTTGGACAGTGCAAGAGAGCAGTACTTC
CASSLDSAREQYF
>TRBD2|TRBV28|TRBJ2-7|.
TGTGCCAGCAGTCCTAGCGGGGAGCCCACCTACGAGCAGTACTTC
CASSPSGEPTYEQYF
>TRBD2|TRBV28|TRBJ2-1|.
TGTGCCAGCAGTGGCTTTGGCCTAGCGGACTACAATGAGCAGTTCTTC
CASSGFGLADYNEQFF
>TRBD2|TRBV4-3|TRBJ2-7|.
TGCGCCAGCAGCTTCGGCGGGAGAGAGCAGTACTTC
CASSFGGREQYF
>TRBD1|TRBV25-1|TRBJ1-6|.
TGTGCCAGCAGTGCACGGACAGGGGTGTATAATTCACCCCTCCACTTT
CASSARTGVYNSPLHF